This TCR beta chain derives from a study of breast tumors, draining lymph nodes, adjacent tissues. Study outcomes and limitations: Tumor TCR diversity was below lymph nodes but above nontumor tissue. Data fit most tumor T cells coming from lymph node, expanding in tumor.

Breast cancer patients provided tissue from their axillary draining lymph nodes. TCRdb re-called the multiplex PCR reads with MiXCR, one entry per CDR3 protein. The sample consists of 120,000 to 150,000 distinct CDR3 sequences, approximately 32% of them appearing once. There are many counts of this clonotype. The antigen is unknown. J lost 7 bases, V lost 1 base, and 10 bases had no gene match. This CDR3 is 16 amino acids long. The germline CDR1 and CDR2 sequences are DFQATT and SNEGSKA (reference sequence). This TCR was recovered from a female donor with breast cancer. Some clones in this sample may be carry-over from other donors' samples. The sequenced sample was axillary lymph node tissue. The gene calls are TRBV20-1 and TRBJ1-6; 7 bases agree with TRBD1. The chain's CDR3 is CSARVGGQALNSPLHF. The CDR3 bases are TGCAGTGCTAGAGTCGGCGGACAGGCCCTAAATTCACCCCTCCACTTT.